This T cell receptor (beta chain) was observed in a study of cytomegalovirus exposure and HLA in healthy donors listed by TCRdb under 2017. Describing the broader study: In an earlier analysis of several hundred of the donors, 250 to 350 Gb of sequence data and 90 million to 120 million unique TCR beta sequences from 180 million or so T cells were reported. An early release that covered fewer than 750 HLA-typed donors contained around 300 gigabases of sequencing data and 65 million to 100 million unique TCR sequences. The genetic ancestry cluster associated with self-reported Caucasian donors included roughly four fifths of the 398 genotyped donors. The aim of the study was to test whether cataloging public T cell receptors could identify signatures of past pathogen exposure. The T cell repertoires of several hundred subjects were profiled by immunosequencing and related to cytomegalovirus serostatus. Besides the first cohort of roughly 700 subjects, a separate validation cohort made up of roughly 130 different subjects was used. To predict cytomegalovirus infection status, the study brought together high-throughput TCR immunosequencing, statistical association of individual TCRs with disease status, and machine learning. To study patterns of TCR occurrence, a later analysis re-analyzed previously published TCR beta repertoires from 600 to 750 donors and added high-resolution HLA genotyping. Rather than drawing on any new phenotypic data, the later analysis identified candidate immune exposures from TCR beta sequences and the way those sequences occurred across donors. To decide whether each TCR beta V gene segment behaved as functional or pseudogenic, an earlier analysis of some 600 of the donors relied on high-throughput TCR beta sequencing. Donor age, sex, ethnicity and CMV serostatus were collected together with the repertoire data. Genome-wide SNP genotypes for about 65% of the 666 donors were used in a later genetic analysis, which treated that subset as a discovery cohort. Every discovery cohort repertoire had been produced on one sequencing platform. Both class I and class II loci were covered by HLA typing, at four-digit resolution. The number of typed donors differed by locus: about 620-640 for A, B, C, DRB1 and DQB1; 522 for DQA1; around 580 for DPA1; and around 450 for DPB1. Roughly five DR-DQ haplotypes were treated as single units for association and clustering because of strong linkage in the cohort. Among about 390 genotyped donors of the cohort, an average of about 240,000 unique TCR beta nucleotide sequences were sequenced per donor, about a sixth of them non-productive. Study-level results and caveats: An association between a missense DCLRE1C variant and V-gene and J-gene trimming of TCR beta chains was found in a later genetic analysis and replicated in an independent cohort. Linkage disequilibrium might explain the correlated functional status among segregating V segments, but an unknown experimental factor could not be excluded. According to a later analysis, TCR association rates differed among HLA loci, with DRB1 alleles showing the most associated TCRs and HLA-C alleles showing the fewest. Broadly in line with IMGT annotations, most TCR beta V segments showed up in productive rearrangements about 87% or about 30% of the time in an earlier analysis of 587 of the donors. The only immune exposure information available for the cohort was CMV serostatus. The classifier was reported to diagnose cytomegalovirus status with high specificity and sensitivity in both the original and validation cohorts. Because HLA typing was missing for some donors at each locus, association tests included only the typed subset. Compared with the roughly 720-donor mean, donors in an Asian-associated ancestry cluster had fewer N-insertions in productive TCRs, according to a later genetic analysis. The earlier analysis of 450 to 700 of the donors excluded some 16 rarely observed V segments, including chromosome 9 orphons, because counts were too low. According to a later analysis, parvovirus B19, influenza, CMV and Epstein-Barr virus appeared linked to several top co-occurrence clusters. Assigning TCR associations to individual alleles was difficult when HLA alleles, especially DR and DQ, strongly co-occurred. According to the authors, the approach could potentially be generalized to other disease states and immunological phenotypes. According to a later analysis, most CMV-associated TCR beta chains appeared to be HLA-restricted, and the HLA associations seemed to be driven largely by CMV exposure. The study listed 164 TCR beta chains as associated with cytomegalovirus. In a later analysis, more than 15,000 TCR beta sequences were associated with specific HLA alleles at a false discovery rate of 0.05. Some IMGT-functional V segments, including TRBV6-2 and TRBV6-3, could not be distinguished by the 87-base-pair reads and were therefore excluded. A few of the identified cytomegalovirus-associated TCR beta chains were confirmed in vitro to be specific for cytomegalovirus antigens. A further reported finding was that TCR beta sequences accurately predicted the HLA-A and HLA-B alleles for most subjects in the first cohort. This cohort had only TCR beta chains sequenced, and the lack of alpha or paired-chain data limited which features could be detected. A group of highly shared sequence variants was considered likely to be a technical artifact of the sequencing pipeline. In a later analysis, HLA-associated TCR beta chains showed more clonal expansion and lower generation probabilities than non-associated chains that were equally common. Presence/absence analyses assumed roughly uniform sequencing depth across donors, an assumption that may not hold. Most TCR sequences were seen in very few donors, while some public TCRs were found in many individuals.

The cohort comprised approximately 700 healthy bone marrow donors. All cohort members were sampled while nominally healthy, although unrecorded immune exposures were likely present. The donor tested CMV seropositive and was one of the 289 seropositive cohort members. Each donor provided a peripheral blood sample, and peripheral blood mononuclear cells were used for TCR beta sequencing. The Qiagen DNeasy Blood Extraction Kit was used to extract genomic DNA from the blood cell samples. CDR1 LNHDA and CDR2 SQIVND were looked up in the germline V gene (reference sequence). Taken from cysteine to phenylalanine, the CDR3 has 17 residues. The CDR3 DNA has 51 bases and is translated from base 1. A distance of 22 bases separates the germline ends of V and J, which lose 1 base and 9 bases respectively. A word on this clone: The clone's antigen remains unknown. Base qualities are not at hand, and no much larger clone is one base apart.

Library creation used the immunoSEQ multiplex PCR assay. For the multiplex PCR, a mixture combining 60 forward primers for TCR Vbeta segments and 13 reverse primers for TCR Jbeta segments was used. The CDR3 region of rearranged TCR beta genes was amplified from genomic DNA with a multiplex PCR assay. The amplified TCR beta libraries were sequenced on the Illumina HiSeq System as 87-base-pair reads. As for how the authors treated the data: In a later analysis, tens of millions of unique TCR beta chains were counted across the approximately 620 repertoires, and around 10 million of these chains were shared by at least two donors. A nearest-neighbor algorithm error-corrected the raw reads and collapsed the reads into unique sequences, merging closely related sequences to remove PCR and sequencing errors. Alignment of CDR3 sequences to IMGT reference sequences was used to assign V, D and J gene segments. Each retained sequence needed at least a six-nucleotide match to both a V gene segment and a J gene segment. Rearrangements were classified as productive when the CDR3 lacked stop codons and remained in frame with V and J, and all other rearrangements were classified as non-productive. Following IMGT convention, CDR3 was defined as the stretch from the second conserved V-encoded cysteine up to the conserved J-encoded phenylalanine. The earlier analysis of 587 of the donors excluded sequences that lacked an unambiguous match to a single V gene segment. In an earlier analysis of 587 of the donors, a V segment was called functional when productive rearrangements were above 56.7%, and segregating when the standard deviation between donors exceeded 5%. A statistical classification framework was built to diagnose cytomegalovirus status from the catalog of TCR beta chain sequences. V and J gene assignment, in a later analysis, came from comparing TCR nucleotide sequences with IMGT/GENE-DB human TR gene sequences. A later analysis assigned CDR3 sequences and most-parsimonious VDJ recombination scenarios with the TCRdist pipeline. A later analysis defined each TCR beta chain by its CDR3 amino acid sequence plus V-gene family, and excluded reads lacking a unique V-gene family. As a way to deal with suspected cross-contamination and a sequencing artifact, a later analysis dropped hundreds of nucleotide sequences that were highly shared and had low generation probability. In a later analysis, a clonal expansion index was calculated for each public chain from normalized within-repertoire ranks of inferred template counts. In a later analysis, generation probabilities were computed using a VDJ recombination model fitted to out-of-frame rearrangements, and the results were checked against IGoR. Hypergeometric tests were used in a later analysis to score TCR-TCR, TCR-HLA and TCR-CMV co-occurrence, with a repertoire-size bias correction applied to the TCR pairs. In a later analysis, false discovery rates were estimated by permuting HLA or CMV assignments 20 times. In a later analysis, co-occurring TCRs were grouped using DBSCAN, with TCRdist sequence similarity added in when clustering inside HLA-allele-positive subsets. Repertoires with fewer than 30,000 or more than 120,000 public chains, plus five repertoires with anomalous nucleotide sharing, were excluded from co-occurrence clustering. TCRdb re-hosts the immuneACCESS table, in-frame sequences only. Its copies lack some clones; in the studies checked, an unresolved V gene accounts for under half of them, and the cause for the rest is not known. That table gives V, J and clone size, and the DNA gave D and trimming. The sample data list some 98,000 clones, and 9.4% of these were observed just once. The ten top clones hold 5% to 5.5% of the sample.

This TCR came from a man aged 50-59 years in good health and CMV-seropositive. Recombination linked TRBV19 to TRBJ2-1; TRBD1 is possibly the D segment (7 matching bases). The sample consisted of PBMCs. The CDR3 here reads CASSIVARRGRESEQFF. The nucleotide sequence is TGTGCCAGTAGTATAGTCGCGCGGAGGGGGCGCGAGAGTGAGCAGTTCTTC.